The 24 T cell receptor beta chains below were found in one sample sequenced in a study of blood T cell repertoires in COVID-19. Produced via immunoSEQ multiplex PCR; TCRdb's table is partial and in-frame only. The sample lists under 250,000 clones; about 84% were seen once. What was sequenced was peripheral blood. The source of these receptors is a woman older than 75 with acute or convalescent COVID-19.

A few counts support this clone. J is TRBJ2-5 and V is TRBV5-8; the D gene is possibly TRBD2 (8 bases). Trimming shortened V by 5 bases and J by 7 bases, and 15 bases separated the two germline ends. This CDR3 has 13 amino acids. Germline values: CDR1 SGHTS, CDR2 YDEGEE. The CDR3 sequence: CASSRSGTATQYF. The CDR3 coding sequence is TGTGCCAGCAGTCGTAGCGGGACAGCGACCCAGTACTTC.

The chain employs TRBV10-2 and TRBJ1-1; 10 bases fit TRBD1. With 2 bases clipped from V and 4 bases from J, the junction kept 7 bases outside the gene matches. Per the germline V gene, CDR1 is WSHSY and CDR2 is SAAADI. The CDR3 covers 16 residues. The CDR3 here is CASSEGRDRGATEAFF. CDR3 coding DNA: TGCGCCAGCAGTGAGGGCCGGGACAGGGGAGCCACTGAAGCTTTCTTT.

This clone has just a few counts. This chain uses TRBV6-5 with TRBJ2-7; 7 nucleotides agree with TRBD2. This CDR3 contains 15 residues. The ends lost 0 bases at V and 1 base at J; junction bases unmatched: 3. Germline loops: CDR1 MNHEY, CDR2 SVGAGI. The CDR3 DNA reads as TGTGCCAGCAGTTACTCGGCGGGGGTTTCCTACGAGCAGTACTTC. Translated, it gives CASSYSAGVSYEQYF.

CDR3: CASRPGQVSTEAFF. CDR3 coding DNA: TGTGCCAGCAGACCGGGACAAGTGAGCACTGAAGCTTTCTTT. The chain combines TRBV28 with TRBJ1-1; D might be TRBD1 (6 bases). Germline CDR1 reads MDHEN; CDR2 reads SYDVKM. Between the trimmed V and J ends, which lost 6 bases and 4 bases, there was a span of 15 bases. This CDR3 comprises 14 residues. Filled out from reference TRBV28 and TRBJ1-1, the complete variable domain reads DVKVTQSSRYLVKRTGEKVFLECVQDMDHENMFWYRQDPGLGLRLIYFSYDVKMKEKGDIPEGYSVSREKKERFSLILESASTNQTSMYLCASRPGQVSTEAFFGQGTRLTVV.

The chain is built from TRBV5-5 and TRBJ2-7; weak D call: TRBD1 (6 bases). Trimming shortened V by 2 bases and J by 0 bases, and 15 bases separated the two germline ends. CDR1 SGHKS and CDR2 YYEKEE come from the germline V gene (reference sequence). This CDR3 comprises 16 residues. CDR3 loop: CASSFSSGTTSYEQYF. CDR3 nucleotides: TGTGCCAGCAGCTTTTCTTCCGGGACAACCTCCTACGAGCAGTACTTC.

This clone has just a few counts. V usage is TRBV27 and J usage is TRBJ2-1; TRBD1 agrees at 7 bases. V shed 7 bases, J shed 9 bases, and the junction held 6 bases outside the gene matches. This CDR3 contains 12 residues. Germline CDR1 MNHEY, CDR2 SMNVEV (reference sequence). The CDR3 bases are TGTGCCAGCAAAAGACAGGGTGCTGAGCAGTTCTTC. It is translated as CASKRQGAEQFF.

The chain uses TRBV9 and TRBJ1-4; TRBD1 might be the D (5 bases). The ends were cut back, 4 bases at V and 8 bases at J, with 15 bases in the middle. The CDR3 runs 14 residues. In germline, CDR1 is SGDLS, CDR2 YYNGEE. CDR3 sequence (DNA): TGTGCCAGCAGCCCCCCAGGGTTGGGGGAAAAACTGTTTTTT. Translation gives CASSPPGLGEKLFF.

The chain links TRBV6-5 to TRBJ1-4, with 8 bases fitting TRBD1. The CDR3 runs to 13 residues. After removal of 10 bases from V and 4 bases from J, the junction contained 5 bases not matched to a gene. Germline values: CDR1 MNHEY, CDR2 SVGAGI. This chain's CDR3 is CATTGQVNEKLFF. The CDR3 nucleotides are TGTGCCACTACGGGACAGGTTAATGAAAAACTGTTTTTT.

The chain uses TRBV24-1 and TRBJ2-6, with 10 nucleotides matching TRBD1. From germline, CDR1 is KGHDR and CDR2 SFDVKD. The CDR3 has 19 amino acids. Trimming cost V 3 bases and J 3 bases; bases outside gene matches: 10. The CDR3 loop is CATSDPPGTGDRGANVLTF. In DNA form, the CDR3 reads TGTGCCACCAGTGATCCCCCCGGGACAGGGGATCGTGGGGCCAACGTCCTGACTTTC.

The chain carries TRBV4-2 and TRBJ1-4; D remains ambiguous. CDR3 length: 15 amino acids. CDR1 is LGHNA, CDR2 YNFKEQ, per germline. Trimming removed 1 base at V and 5 bases at J, with 11 bases between. The CDR3 here is CASSQGGQLNEKLFF. The CDR3 DNA reads as TGTGCCAGCAGCCAAGGTGGGCAGCTAAATGAAAAACTGTTTTTT.

CDR3 region: CASSLNLGGHAGELFF. CDR3 DNA: TGTGCCAGCAGCCTGAACTTGGGAGGGCACGCCGGGGAGCTGTTTTTT. This chain connects TRBV5-8 to TRBJ2-2; TRBD2 aligns across 7 bases. The CDR3 sequence is 16 residues long. CDR1 SGHTS and CDR2 YDEGEE come from the germline V gene. With V trimmed by 4 bases and J by 6 bases, 12 bases remained unmatched.

The chain employs TRBV3-1 (or the pseudogene TRBV3-2) and TRBJ2-5; 9 bases align to TRBD2. The CDR3 runs 15 residues. V lost 0 bases and J lost 4; bases outside the gene matches: 3. Germline-derived CDR1 and CDR2 are LGHDT and YNNKEL (reference sequence). The DNA for the CDR3 is TGTGCCAGCAGCCAAGAATTAGCGGGAGCAGAGACCCAGTACTTC. Amino acids: CASSQELAGAETQYF.

With regard to this clone: The CDR3 end shows no conserved phenylalanine or tryptophan, and so a read error is likely. No DNA is shown, since the ends of the CDR3 on it are uncertain; the CDR3 is the one TCRdb lists. This chain links TRBV2 with TRBJ1-4; TRBD1 reflects the table's D call only, with no check against the DNA. The CDR3 has 14 amino acids, counting both end residues. Germline CDR1 SNHLY, CDR2 FYNNEI. The CDR3 protein is CASSETSPEPKLRC.

CDR3: CASSLQGGGDTGELFF. The CDR3 DNA reads TGTGCCAGCAGCTTACAGGGGGGCGGGGACACCGGGGAGCTGTTTTTT. The rearrangement links TRBV7-7 to TRBJ2-2, with TRBD1 as a possible D gene (7 bases). Per germline, CDR1 SSHAT and CDR2 FNYEAQ (reference sequence). The CDR3 contains 16 residues. V was cut by 2 bases and J by 3 bases, with 13 bases left in between.

The chain is built from TRBV6-6 and TRBJ2-7; 7 positions agree with TRBD1. Germline V gives CDR1 MNHNY, CDR2 SVGAGI (reference sequence). This CDR3 is built from 14 residues. The ends lost 3 bases at V and 4 bases at J; junction bases unmatched: 6. The CDR3 region is CASSYPDRSYEQYF. The CDR3 region has the DNA TGTGCCAGCAGTTATCCGGACAGGTCTTACGAGCAGTACTTC.

This rearrangement joins TRBV4-1 to TRBJ2-7; TRBD1 matches at 7 bases. The CDR3 loop spans 14 amino acids. V trimming: 4 bases; J trimming: 7 bases; junction bases outside the gene matches: 10. Germline V gene lookup returns CDR1 MGHRA and CDR2 YSYEKL. CDR3 bases: TGCGCCAGCAGCCCCGGACAGGCTACTTCGGAGCAGTACTTC. It codes for CASSPGQATSEQYF.

The rearrangement joins TRBV15 to TRBJ1-5; D gene unclear. The germline V gene encodes CDR1 LNHNV and CDR2 YYDKDF (reference sequence). This CDR3 spans 15 amino acids. V lost 1 base and J lost 0, with 7 bases in between. DNA of the CDR3: TGTGCCACCAGCAGAGCCCTTAATAGCAATCAGCCCCAGCATTTT. Protein product: CATSRALNSNQPQHF.

V usage is TRBV7-9 and J usage is TRBJ2-7, with TRBD1 as a possible D gene (6 bases). V was clipped by 5 bases and J by 1 base, with 12 bases between them. Germline V gives CDR1 SEHNR, CDR2 FQNEAQ (reference sequence). The CDR3 runs to 14 residues. The CDR3 nucleotides are TGTGCCAGCAGCCTAACAGGGTCGTCCTACGAGCAGTACTTC. This codes for CASSLTGSSYEQYF.

The V gene is TRBV7-7, the J gene TRBJ2-5, with 8 bases fitting TRBD1. V lost 5 bases to trimming and J lost 4 bases; unmatched junction nucleotides: 3. CDR3 length equals 13 residues. Germline values: CDR1 SSHAT, CDR2 FNYEAQ (reference sequence). In DNA, the CDR3 is TGTGCCAGCAGCCAAGACAGGGGAGAGACCCAGTACTTC. The encoded protein is CASSQDRGETQYF.

This rearrangement joins TRBV5-1 to TRBJ2-7, with D maybe TRBD1 (5 bases). Germline V gives CDR1 SGHRS, CDR2 YFSETQ. CDR3 size: 15 residues. Trimming removed 1 base from V and 6 bases from J, with 17 bases in between. The CDR3 coding sequence is TGCGCCAGCAGCTTGTATCAGGGTGCGCCGGGCGAGCAGTACTTC. Amino acids: CASSLYQGAPGEQYF.

The CDR3 region has the DNA TGTGCCAGCAGCTTATCAGGGAACAATGAGCAGTTCTTC. It yields the protein CASSLSGNNEQFF. The chain employs TRBV11-3 and TRBJ2-1; tentatively, D is TRBD1 (5 bases). The length of the CDR3 is 13 residues. V lost 2 bases, J lost 5 bases, and 7 bases lay in between. CDR1 and CDR2 from the germline V gene are SGHNT and YENEEA.

The chain links TRBV9 to TRBJ1-2, with TRBD1 matching over 10 bases. J gave up 4 bases and V 4 bases, and 4 bases lay outside the gene matches. The germline gives CDR1 SGDLS, CDR2 YYNGEE. The CDR3 contains 14 residues. The CDR3: CASSLGQGIYGYTF. CDR3 sequence (DNA): TGTGCCAGCAGCTTGGGACAGGGGATCTATGGCTACACCTTC.

The genes are TRBV7-8 and TRBJ1-5; D remains unclear. This CDR3 contains 17 residues. Trimming took 3 bases from V and 4 from J, leaving 19 bases between them. Looked up from germline, CDR1 is SGHVS and CDR2 is FQNEAQ. The CDR3 loop reads CASSFLSAGGGNQPQHF. The CDR3 region has the DNA TGTGCCAGCAGCTTCCTATCGGCGGGAGGTGGGAATCAGCCCCAGCATTTT.

DNA for the CDR3: TGCGCCAGCAGCGGGGGACAGCTGAACACTGAAGCTTTCTTT. It translates to CASSGGQLNTEAFF. The chain employs TRBV5-1 and TRBJ1-1; 7 bases map to TRBD1. Unmatched junction bases numbered 3, after V lost 4 bases and J lost 0 bases. This CDR3 is built from 14 residues. CDR1 and CDR2 from the germline V gene are SGHRS and YFSETQ.